This record covers a single TCR beta chain. Its specificity is not known. The CDR3 runs 15 residues. The germline CDR1 and CDR2 sequences are DFQATT and SNEGSKA (reference sequence). The data belong to a study of T cells expressing NK-cell markers. Whole-study findings and limits: Where several donors were concerned, these clonotypes also led the CD3+CD56-NKG2C+ fraction. Of CD8+ T cells, about 1.0-8% belonged to dominant NKG2C+ clonotypes in roughly six donors.

TCRdb reanalyzed the 5' RACE reads, giving one entry per CDR3 protein sequence and no DNA. The sample data list 350,000 to 450,000 distinct CDR3 sequences. The sequenced sample was blood T cells: a sorted CD56 or NKG2C T cell subset, CD4+ or CD8+ T cells, or bulk PBMC T cells (not recorded which). This receptor was obtained from a man aged 18 to 69 in good health. This chain uses TRBV20-1 with TRBJ2-3. The CDR3 sequence: CSAREDLRGTDTQYF.